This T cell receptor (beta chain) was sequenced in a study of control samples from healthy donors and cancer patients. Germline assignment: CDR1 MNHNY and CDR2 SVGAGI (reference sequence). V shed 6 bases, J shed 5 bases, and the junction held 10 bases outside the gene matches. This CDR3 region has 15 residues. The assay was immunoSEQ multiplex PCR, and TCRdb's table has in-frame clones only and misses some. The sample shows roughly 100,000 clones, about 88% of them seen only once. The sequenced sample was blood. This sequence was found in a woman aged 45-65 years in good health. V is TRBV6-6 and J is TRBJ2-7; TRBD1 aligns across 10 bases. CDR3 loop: CASSRLDRGQDEQYF. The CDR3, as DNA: TGTGCCAGCAGCCGACTCGACAGGGGGCAAGACGAGCAGTACTTC.